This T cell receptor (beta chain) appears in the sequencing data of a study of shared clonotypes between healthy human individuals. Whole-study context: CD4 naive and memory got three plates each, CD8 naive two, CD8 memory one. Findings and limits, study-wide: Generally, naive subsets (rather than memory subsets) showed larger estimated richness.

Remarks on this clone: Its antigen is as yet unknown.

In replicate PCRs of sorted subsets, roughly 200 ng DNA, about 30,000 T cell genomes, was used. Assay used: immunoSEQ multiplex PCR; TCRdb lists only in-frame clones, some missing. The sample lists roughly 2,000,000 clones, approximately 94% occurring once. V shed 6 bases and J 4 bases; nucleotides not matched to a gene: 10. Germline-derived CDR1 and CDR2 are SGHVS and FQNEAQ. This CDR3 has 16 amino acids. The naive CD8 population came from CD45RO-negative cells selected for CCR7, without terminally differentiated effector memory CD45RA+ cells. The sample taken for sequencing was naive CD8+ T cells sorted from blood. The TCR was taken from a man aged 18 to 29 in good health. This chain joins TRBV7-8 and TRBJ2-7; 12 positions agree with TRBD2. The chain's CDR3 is CASRTSGGPAVYEQYF. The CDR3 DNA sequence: TGTGCCAGCAGGACTAGCGGGGGTCCCGCTGTATACGAGCAGTACTTC.